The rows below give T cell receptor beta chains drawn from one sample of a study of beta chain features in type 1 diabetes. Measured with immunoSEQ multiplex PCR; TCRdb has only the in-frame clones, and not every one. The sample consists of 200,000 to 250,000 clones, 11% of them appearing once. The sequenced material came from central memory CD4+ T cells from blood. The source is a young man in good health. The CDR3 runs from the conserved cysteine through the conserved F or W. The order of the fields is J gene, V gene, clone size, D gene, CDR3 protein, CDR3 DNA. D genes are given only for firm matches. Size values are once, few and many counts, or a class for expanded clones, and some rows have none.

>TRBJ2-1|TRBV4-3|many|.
CASSQDFNSYNEQFF
TGCGCCAGCAGCCAAGATTTCAACAGCTACAATGAGCAGTTCTTC
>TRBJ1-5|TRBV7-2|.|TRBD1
CASSLGGTGGNQPQHF
TGTGCCAGCAGCTTAGGAGGGACAGGGGGCAATCAGCCCCAGCATTTT
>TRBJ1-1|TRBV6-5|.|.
CASSYRGGGTEAFF
TGTGCCAGCAGTTACAGGGGAGGGGGCACTGAAGCTTTCTTT
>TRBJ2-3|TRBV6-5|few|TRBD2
CASTRSGTDTQYF
TGTGCCAGCACTCGTAGCGGGACAGATACGCAGTATTTT
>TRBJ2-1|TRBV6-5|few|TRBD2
CASSSPRSSGSYEQFF
TGTGCCAGCAGTTCCCCCCGAAGTAGCGGGAGCTATGAGCAGTTCTTC
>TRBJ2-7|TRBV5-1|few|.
CASSLAGRRNEQYF
TGCGCCAGCAGCTTGGCGGGGAGAAGGAACGAGCAGTACTTC
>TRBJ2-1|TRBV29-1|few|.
CSVEDRAGSSYNEQFF
TGCAGCGTTGAAGATCGGGCAGGGAGCTCCTACAATGAGCAGTTCTTC
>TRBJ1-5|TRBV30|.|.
CALSRGGRSNQPQHF
TGTGCCCTCTCCCGGGGGGGGAGGAGCAATCAGCCCCAGCATTTT
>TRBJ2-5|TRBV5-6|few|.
CASSLGRASLQETQYF
TGTGCCAGCAGCTTGGGACGGGCATCGCTCCAAGAGACCCAGTACTTC
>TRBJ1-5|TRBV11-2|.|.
CASSLDRVGQPQHF
TGTGCCAGCAGCTTAGATCGGGTCGGTCAGCCCCAGCATTTT
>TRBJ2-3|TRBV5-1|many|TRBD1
CASCYGQGSDTQYF
TGCGCCAGCTGCTACGGACAGGGGTCAGATACGCAGTATTTT